The 27 T cell receptor beta chains below all came from one sample that was sequenced in a study of blood T cell repertoires in COVID-19. Profiled with immunoSEQ multiplex PCR; TCRdb holds only in-frame clones, not every one. Of 200,000 to 250,000 clones listed, 75% to 90% are singletons. Sequences were obtained from peripheral blood. The receptors were gathered from a woman aged 70-85 years with COVID-19, enrolled during active disease.

The chain joins TRBV7-9 to TRBJ2-5; tentative D call: TRBD1 (6 bases). Between the trimmed V and J ends, which lost 5 bases and 3 bases, there was a span of 16 bases. The germline V gene encodes CDR1 SEHNR and CDR2 FQNEAQ (reference sequence). This CDR3 region has 15 residues. The CDR3: CASSIQQGSEETQYF. CDR3 in DNA: TGTGCCAGCAGCATCCAACAGGGTAGTGAAGAGACCCAGTACTTC.

This chain joins TRBV5-4 and TRBJ1-2; 8 positions agree with TRBD1. Germline lookup yields CDR1 SGHNT and CDR2 YYREEE (reference sequence). The CDR3 spans 15 residues. Trimming cost V 0 bases and J 7 bases; bases outside gene matches: 8. CDR3 nucleotide sequence: TGTGCCAGCAGCTTGGCGACAGGGGCGTTTGGTGGCTACACCTTC. Its translation: CASSLATGAFGGYTF.

The chain is built from TRBV7-8 and TRBJ2-7; a possible D gene is TRBD1 (6 bases). The V gene's germline CDR1 is SGHVS and CDR2 FQNEAQ. The CDR3 runs to 15 residues. Trimming pared 5 bases from V and 2 bases from J, leaving 16 bases between. The CDR3 here is CASSPQGQPTYEQYF. DNA of the CDR3: TGTGCCAGCAGCCCCCAGGGGCAGCCGACCTACGAGCAGTACTTC.

There are a few counts of this clone. The gene calls are TRBV3-1 (or the pseudogene TRBV3-2) and TRBJ2-5; D gene uncertain. V lost 1 base, J lost 4 bases, and 16 bases lay in between. The germline V gene encodes CDR1 LGHDT and CDR2 YNNKEL (reference sequence). This CDR3 is built from 16 residues. The CDR3 is CASSQAFDLDPETQYF. CDR3 bases: TGTGCCAGCAGCCAAGCATTTGACCTAGACCCAGAGACCCAGTACTTC.

The chain uses TRBV29-1 and TRBJ2-3, with D possibly matching TRBD2 (6 bases). This CDR3 spans 12 amino acids. The germline gives CDR1 SQVTM, CDR2 ANQGSEA. V was shortened by 6 bases and J by 3 bases, with 10 bases between the two germline ends. The CDR3 protein is CSVLAVTDTQYF. CDR3 coding DNA: TGCAGCGTCTTAGCGGTTACAGATACGCAGTATTTT.

V and J are TRBV5-1 and TRBJ2-7; 12 bases are shared with TRBD2. Germline values: CDR1 SGHRS, CDR2 YFSETQ. Trimming removed 3 bases from V and 4 bases from J; junction bases left unmatched: 5. CDR3 length: 15 residues. In nucleotides, the CDR3 is TGCGCCAGCAGCTCACGGACTAGCGGGAAGTACGAGCAGTACTTC. Translation: CASSSRTSGKYEQYF.

This chain connects TRBV6-2 or TRBV6-3 to TRBJ1-1; D not resolved. Germline lookup yields CDR1 MNHEY and CDR2 SVGEGT. Deletions cut 6 bases from V and 5 bases from J, with 19 bases between. The CDR3 is 15 amino acids. The CDR3 here is CASRPPATGWTEAFF. The CDR3 DNA is TGTGCCAGCAGACCTCCAGCGACCGGATGGACTGAAGCTTTCTTT.

The J gene is TRBJ2-3, the V gene TRBV3-1 (or the pseudogene TRBV3-2), with 7 bases fitting TRBD2. Trimming at V came to 4 bases and at J to 5 bases, leaving 9 bases not matched to a gene. Germline CDR1 reads LGHDT; CDR2 reads YNNKEL (reference sequence). This CDR3 region has 15 residues. CDR3 in amino acids: CASSRAGDGGDTQYF. DNA for the CDR3: TGTGCCAGCAGCCGGGCGGGAGACGGAGGAGATACGCAGTATTTT.

This clone is a singleton in its sample. DNA of the CDR3: TGTGCCAGCAGCTCATTTATAGCGGGAGGGATTGGAACGCAGTATTTT. Amino acids: CASSSFIAGGIGTQYF. This sequence joins TRBV13 and TRBJ2-3; 11 bases agree with TRBD2. The CDR3 has 16 residues. Germline V gene lookup returns CDR1 PRHDT and CDR2 FYEKMQ (reference sequence). V was clipped by 4 bases and J by 9 bases; unmatched bases: 12.

This chain uses TRBV5-6 with TRBJ1-2, with 7 nucleotides matching TRBD1. CDR1 and CDR2 (germline): SGHDT, YYEEEE. The V and J ends lost 2 bases and 2 bases, in that order; junction bases with no gene match: 9. CDR3 length equals 16 residues. For the CDR3, the DNA is TGTGCCAGCAGCTTAAGGGTTAGGGGGCCAAACTATGGCTACACCTTC. This encodes CASSLRVRGPNYGYTF.

The chain employs TRBV29-1 and TRBJ1-1; 9 nucleotides line up with TRBD1. After removal of 7 bases from V and 4 bases from J, the junction contained 10 bases not matched to a gene. This CDR3 has 14 residues. CDR1 and CDR2 from the germline V gene are SQVTM and ANQGSEA. DNA of the CDR3: TGCAGCGGATCACAGGGGGCGCGTGTCACTGAAGCTTTCTTT. It is translated as CSGSQGARVTEAFF.

The table lists this clone with a count of one. J is TRBJ2-2 and V is TRBV4-3; 10 bases line up with TRBD1. The CDR3 length is 14 residues. The V and J ends lost 4 bases and 6 bases, in that order; junction bases with no gene match: 2. The germline V gene encodes CDR1 LGHNA and CDR2 YSLEER. In DNA form, the CDR3 reads TGCGCCAGCAGCCTCGGGACAGGGGCCGGGGAGCTGTTTTTT. Translating gives CASSLGTGAGELFF.

The CDR3 here is CAWSEPGGRHNSNQPQHF. DNA of the CDR3: TGTGCCTGGAGTGAACCGGGGGGACGCCATAATAGCAATCAGCCCCAGCATTTT. The J gene is TRBJ1-5, the V gene TRBV30, with D tentatively TRBD1 (5 bases). Trimming took off 1 base at V and 0 bases at J, with 19 bases between the two ends. The CDR3 extends over 18 amino acids. From germline, CDR1 is GTSNPN and CDR2 SVGIG (reference sequence).

This clone has more than one count but fewer than ten. The chain carries TRBV24-1 and TRBJ1-1; 9 nucleotides match TRBD1. CDR3 length equals 15 residues. Germline V CDR1 and CDR2: KGHDR, SFDVKD. The V segment lost 4 bases and the J segment 6 bases; nucleotides outside the gene matches: 8. CDR3 coding DNA: TGTGCCACCAGTGACCCCGGGACAGGGAGATCTGAAGCTTTCTTT. This sequence encodes CATSDPGTGRSEAFF.

This clone appeared a single time. V is TRBV27 and J is TRBJ1-4, with TRBD1 matching over 9 bases. The CDR3 has 14 residues. In germline, CDR1 is MNHEY, CDR2 SMNVEV (reference sequence). The trim removed 6 bases at V and 6 bases at J, leaving 5 bases unmatched. CDR3 region: CASSGQGQYEKLFF. CDR3 sequence (DNA): TGTGCCAGCAGCGGACAGGGGCAATATGAAAAACTGTTTTTT. Full variable domain (outside the CDR3, taken from reference TRBV27 and TRBJ1-4): EAQVTQNPRYLITVTGKKLTVTCSQNMNHEYMSWYRQDPGLGLRQIYYSMNVEVTDKGDVPEGYKVSRKEKRNFPLILESPSPNQTSLYFCASSGQGQYEKLFFGSGTQLSVL.

This chain connects TRBV15 to TRBJ1-2; no clear D. The CDR3 loop spans 13 amino acids. The V gene's germline CDR1 is LNHNV and CDR2 YYDKDF (reference sequence). The V end was cut by 1 base, the J end by 8 bases, with 11 bases between. The chain's CDR3 is CATSRGEPYGYTF. The DNA for the CDR3 is TGTGCCACCAGCAGAGGTGAGCCATACGGCTACACCTTC.

The chain couples TRBV28 to TRBJ1-6; D call uncertain. V was shortened by 1 base and J by 5 bases, with 9 bases between the two germline ends. The CDR3 totals 15 residues. Germline CDR1 reads MDHEN; CDR2 reads SYDVKM. The CDR3 loop reads CASSLYRVNNSPLHF. In DNA, the CDR3 is TGTGCCAGCAGTTTATACAGAGTAAATAATTCACCCCTCCACTTT.

This chain uses TRBV24-1 with TRBJ2-5, with 8 bases matching TRBD2. Germline assignment: CDR1 KGHDR and CDR2 SFDVKD. J lost 2 bases, V lost 0 bases, and 7 bases had no gene match. CDR3 size: 17 residues. The CDR3 sequence: CATSDLGAGGPQETQYF. In nucleotides, the CDR3 is TGTGCCACCAGTGATTTGGGGGCGGGAGGCCCTCAAGAGACCCAGTACTTC.

This clone was seen only once. V gene TRBV6-6 combines with J gene TRBJ1-1, with TRBD1 as a possible D gene (6 bases). Per the germline V gene, CDR1 is MNHNY and CDR2 is SVGAGI (reference sequence). CDR3 length: 16 residues. The V end lost 10 bases, the J end lost 5 bases, and 26 bases lay between the germline ends. The CDR3 spells CATSSGTGSPGTEAFF. CDR3 sequence (DNA): TGTGCCACCTCCTCAGGCACAGGGAGCCCGGGGACTGAAGCTTTCTTT.

The rearrangement links TRBV3-1 (or the pseudogene TRBV3-2) to TRBJ2-1, with TRBD2 matching 8 bases. The V gene end was trimmed by 7 bases and the J gene end by 0 bases; junction bases not matched to a gene: 5. CDR1 is LGHDT, CDR2 YNNKEL, per germline (reference sequence). CDR3 length: 15 residues. CDR3 protein: CASTTSGSSYNEQFF. The CDR3 DNA sequence: TGTGCCAGCACCACTAGCGGCAGCTCCTACAATGAGCAGTTCTTC.

This clone has only a few counts. V is TRBV7-3 and J is TRBJ2-1, with a possible D match to TRBD2 (6 bases). Trimming pared 6 bases from V and 5 bases from J, leaving 17 bases between. Germline CDR1 reads SGHTA; CDR2 reads FQGTGA. The CDR3 length is 15 residues. CDR3 amino acids: CASRFKEGGDNEQFF. CDR3 nucleotides: TGTGCCAGCAGATTCAAGGAGGGCGGGGACAATGAGCAGTTCTTC.

The chain uses TRBV7-8 and TRBJ1-3; D uncertain. V lost 5 bases and J lost 3, with 11 bases in between. The CDR3 length is 14 residues. The germline V gene encodes CDR1 SGHVS and CDR2 FQNEAQ. Here the CDR3 reads CASSPSGSGNTIYF. Written as DNA, the CDR3 is TGTGCCAGCAGCCCCTCGGGGAGTGGAAACACCATATATTTT.

The genes are TRBV18 and TRBJ1-2; no clear D gene. Germline CDR1 and CDR2: KGHSH and LQKENI. V lost 1 base and J lost 3, with 6 bases in between. This CDR3 is 13 amino acids long. The CDR3 DNA reads as TGTGCCAGCTCACCACGTATTGACTATGGCTACACCTTC. It encodes CASSPRIDYGYTF.

The chain combines TRBV5-4 with TRBJ1-2; D remains unclear. V was pared by 2 bases and J by 4 bases, with 9 bases between. This CDR3 spans 13 amino acids. Germline V gives CDR1 SGHNT, CDR2 YYREEE (reference sequence). CDR3 sequence (DNA): TGTGCCAGCAGCTTTTCGGGATTCTATGGCTACACCTTC. Protein: CASSFSGFYGYTF. Using reference TRBV5-4 and TRBJ1-2 for the parts outside the CDR3, the full variable domain is ETGVTQSPTHLIKTRGQQVTLRCSSQSGHNTVSWYQQALGQGPQFIFQYYREEENGRGNFPPRFSGLQFPNYSSELNVNALELDDSALYLCASSFSGFYGYTFGSGTRLTVV.

The J gene is TRBJ1-1, the V gene TRBV11-2, with a tentative D call TRBD1 (6 bases). The germline V and J ends were trimmed by 2 bases and 2 bases, with 12 bases remaining between them. The CDR3 spans 15 residues. Germline V gives CDR1 SGHAT, CDR2 FQNNGV. The CDR3 is CASSLRGALNTEAFF. The CDR3 bases are TGTGCCAGCAGCTTACGGGGGGCCTTAAACACTGAAGCTTTCTTT.

The V gene is TRBV7-2, the J gene TRBJ2-7; 7 bases align to TRBD2. The CDR3 runs 15 residues. Germline V CDR1 and CDR2: SGHTA, FQGNSA. The trim removed 4 bases at V and 3 bases at J, leaving 9 bases unmatched. The CDR3 sequence is CASSWGGRRDYEQYF. CDR3 bases: TGTGCCAGCAGCTGGGGAGGGCGGCGGGACTACGAGCAGTACTTC.

The chain links TRBV11-2 to TRBJ2-5; TRBD1 aligns across 9 bases. Germline V gene data show CDR1 as SGHAT and CDR2 as FQNNGV. V lost 0 bases to trimming and J lost 4 bases; unmatched junction nucleotides: 6. The CDR3 loop spans 16 amino acids. CDR3 region: CASSLDSGTGRETQYF. CDR3 nucleotide sequence: TGTGCCAGCAGCTTAGATTCGGGGACAGGGCGAGAGACCCAGTACTTC.